A selection of T cell receptor beta chains follows, all from one sample in a study of blood T cell repertoires in COVID-19. Assay: immunoSEQ multiplex PCR; the TCRdb copy retains only in-frame clones and omits some. The table has about 160,000 clones, 85% seen once. What was sequenced was peripheral blood. These receptors originate from a woman aged 45-65 years with COVID-19, enrolled during active disease. Each CDR3 is given with its conserved first and last residue. D genes are given only for firm matches. Rows may omit the clone size; those that give it use once, few, many or a size class.

cdr3_nt: TGCGCCAGCAGCCCCGGGACAGGGGGGCTAGGGGGGGAGCTGTTTTTT
cdr3_aa: CASSPGTGGLGGELFF
j_call: TRBJ2-2
d_call: TRBD1
v_call: TRBV4-1
clone_size: NA

cdr3_nt: TGTGCCAGCCGGCCCCTCGGACAGGGGACTGAAGCTTTCTTT
cdr3_aa: CASRPLGQGTEAFF
j_call: TRBJ1-1
d_call: TRBD1
v_call: TRBV27
clone_size: NA

cdr3_nt: TGTGCCAGCAGCTTGGCAGGGGGCGCAACTAATGAAAAACTGTTTTTT
cdr3_aa: CASSLAGGATNEKLFF
j_call: TRBJ1-4
d_call: TRBD1
v_call: TRBV5-6
clone_size: NA

cdr3_nt: TGCGCCAGCAGCCAAGCCCTAGCGGGGGGGGCCTCCCACGAGACCCAGTACTTC
cdr3_aa: CASSQALAGGASHETQYF
j_call: TRBJ2-5
d_call: TRBD2
v_call: TRBV4-3
clone_size: NA

cdr3_nt: TGCAGCGCTAAGGACAGGGAAGCCTCCTACGAGCAGTACTTC
cdr3_aa: CSAKDREASYEQYF
j_call: TRBJ2-7
d_call: TRBD1
v_call: TRBV29-1
clone_size: NA

cdr3_nt: TGTGCCAGTAGTCCCGGCGGGTCTAATGAAAAACTGTTTTTT
cdr3_aa: CASSPGGSNEKLFF
j_call: TRBJ1-4
d_call: NA
v_call: TRBV19
clone_size: NA

cdr3_nt: TGTGCCAGCAGCTTGGGGACTAGCGGGACAAGCACAGATACGCAGTATTTT
cdr3_aa: CASSLGTSGTSTDTQYF
j_call: TRBJ2-3
d_call: TRBD2
v_call: TRBV11-2
clone_size: NA

cdr3_nt: TGTGCCAGCAGCTTTCAGGGGGCGGTGGGCAATCAGCCCCAGCATTTT
cdr3_aa: CASSFQGAVGNQPQHF
j_call: TRBJ1-5
d_call: TRBD1
v_call: TRBV5-5
clone_size: NA

cdr3_nt: TGTGCCTGGAGTGGGAGGGGCAACACTGAAGCTTTCTTT
cdr3_aa: CAWSGRGNTEAFF
j_call: TRBJ1-1
d_call: NA
v_call: TRBV30
clone_size: NA

cdr3_nt: TGTGCCAGCAGCGCTAGGACTAGCGGGGGATCCTCTGGGGCCAACGTCCTGACTTTC
cdr3_aa: CASSARTSGGSSGANVLTF
j_call: TRBJ2-6
d_call: TRBD2
v_call: TRBV9
clone_size: NA

cdr3_nt: TGCGCCAGCAGCCAAGCTCGAGGGATAGGTCAGCCCCAGCATTTT
cdr3_aa: CASSQARGIGQPQHF
j_call: TRBJ1-5
d_call: NA
v_call: TRBV4-1
clone_size: NA

cdr3_nt: TGTGCCAGTAGTATAGTGGCTTCTTCCTATGAGCAGTTCTTC
cdr3_aa: CASSIVASSYEQFF
j_call: TRBJ2-1
d_call: NA
v_call: TRBV19
clone_size: NA

cdr3_nt: TGTGCCAGCAGCTTAGGACAGGGTTCTAGCACAGATACGCAGTATTTT
cdr3_aa: CASSLGQGSSTDTQYF
j_call: TRBJ2-3
d_call: TRBD1
v_call: TRBV7-2
clone_size: NA

cdr3_nt: TGTGCCAGCAGCCGGGACAGCGATGGCTACACCTTC
cdr3_aa: CASSRDSDGYTF
j_call: TRBJ1-2
d_call: TRBD1
v_call: TRBV3-1/TRBV3-2
clone_size: NA

cdr3_nt: TGTGCCAGCAGCCAAGATCGGACAGGGGATGAAAAACTGTTTTTT
cdr3_aa: CASSQDRTGDEKLFF
j_call: TRBJ1-4
d_call: TRBD1
v_call: TRBV14
clone_size: NA

cdr3_nt: TGTGCCAGCAGATCGACAGGGGTTGGCTACACCTTC
cdr3_aa: CASRSTGVGYTF
j_call: TRBJ1-2
d_call: TRBD1
v_call: TRBV7-9
clone_size: NA

cdr3_nt: TGTGCCAGCCCGGGAATGGCCGGGGAGCTGTTTTTT
cdr3_aa: CASPGMAGELFF
j_call: TRBJ2-2
d_call: NA
v_call: TRBV6-5
clone_size: NA

cdr3_nt: TGTGCCAGCAGTGGACCGACAGGGGGCGGTGGGAGGAACACTGAAGCTTTCTTT
cdr3_aa: CASSGPTGGGGRNTEAFF
j_call: TRBJ1-1
d_call: TRBD1
v_call: TRBV2
clone_size: NA

cdr3_nt: TGTGCCAGCAGCCGCGGGACAGGGGATGAAAAACTGTTTTTT
cdr3_aa: CASSRGTGDEKLFF
j_call: TRBJ1-4
d_call: TRBD1
v_call: TRBV3-1/TRBV3-2
clone_size: once

cdr3_nt: TGTGCCAGCAGTTTCATGTCAGAGGCCAACGTCCTGACTTTC
cdr3_aa: CASSFMSEANVLTF
j_call: TRBJ2-6
d_call: NA
v_call: TRBV28
clone_size: NA

cdr3_nt: TGCACCAGCAGCCGAGCTAGCGACCCCTACAATGAGCAGTTCTTC
cdr3_aa: CTSSRASDPYNEQFF
j_call: TRBJ2-1
d_call: NA
v_call: TRBV1
clone_size: NA

cdr3_nt: TGTGCCAGCAGCCTTAGCGACAATGAGCAGTTCTTC
cdr3_aa: CASSLSDNEQFF
j_call: TRBJ2-1
d_call: NA
v_call: TRBV3-1/TRBV3-2
clone_size: NA

cdr3_nt: TGTGCCAGCAGCCGGGGGGTCTTGCGAACCGACCAAGAGACCCAGTACTTC
cdr3_aa: CASSRGVLRTDQETQYF
j_call: TRBJ2-5
d_call: TRBD2
v_call: TRBV7-9
clone_size: NA

cdr3_nt: TGTGCCAGCAGCTTACAGGGTTACGCAGATACGCAGTATTTT
cdr3_aa: CASSLQGYADTQYF
j_call: TRBJ2-3
d_call: NA
v_call: TRBV7-2
clone_size: NA

cdr3_nt: TGTGCTATGAGGACAGGGCCCTCCAGTAGTCAGCCCCAGCATTTT
cdr3_aa: CAMRTGPSSSQPQHF
j_call: TRBJ1-5
d_call: TRBD1
v_call: TRBV30
clone_size: NA

cdr3_nt: TGTGCCAGCAGCTGGCTAGCGGGGGGGCCCTACAATGAGCAGTTCTTC
cdr3_aa: CASSWLAGGPYNEQFF
j_call: TRBJ2-1
d_call: TRBD2
v_call: TRBV5-4
clone_size: NA

cdr3_nt: TGTGCCGCCGCGAGGGAACCTGGAAACACCATATATTTT
cdr3_aa: CAAAREPGNTIYF
j_call: TRBJ1-3
d_call: NA
v_call: TRBV6-5
clone_size: NA

cdr3_nt: TGTGCCAGCAGTAACAACTACGAGCAGTACTTC
cdr3_aa: CASSNNYEQYF
j_call: TRBJ2-7
d_call: NA
v_call: TRBV6-5
clone_size: NA

cdr3_nt: TGTGCCAGCAATAGGGGAAGGGAAAAACTGTTTTTT
cdr3_aa: CASNRGREKLFF
j_call: TRBJ1-4
d_call: NA
v_call: TRBV2
clone_size: few

cdr3_nt: TGTGCCACCCGACGGGTGGATACGCAGTATTTT
cdr3_aa: CATRRVDTQYF
j_call: TRBJ2-3
d_call: NA
v_call: TRBV6-5
clone_size: NA

cdr3_nt: TGTGCCAGCAGCAAGCGGGGGGGTTCCTACAATGAGCAGTTCTTC
cdr3_aa: CASSKRGGSYNEQFF
j_call: TRBJ2-1
d_call: TRBD2
v_call: TRBV6-5
clone_size: once

cdr3_nt: TGTGCCAGTAGGACGGACAGGGGGAACGACTATGGCTACACCTTC
cdr3_aa: CASRTDRGNDYGYTF
j_call: TRBJ1-2
d_call: TRBD1
v_call: TRBV19
clone_size: NA

cdr3_nt: TGTGCCAGCAGTTCATACAACAATGAGCAGTTCTTC
cdr3_aa: CASSSYNNEQFF
j_call: TRBJ2-1
d_call: NA
v_call: TRBV7-3
clone_size: NA

cdr3_nt: TGTGCCAGTAACCGAGGACAGGGGATAGTTGATCAGCCCCAGCATTTT
cdr3_aa: CASNRGQGIVDQPQHF
j_call: TRBJ1-5
d_call: TRBD1
v_call: TRBV19
clone_size: NA

cdr3_nt: TGTGCCAGCAGCCTGACAGGGGCCAACGTCCTGACTTTC
cdr3_aa: CASSLTGANVLTF
j_call: TRBJ2-6
d_call: NA
v_call: TRBV28
clone_size: NA

cdr3_nt: TGTGCCAGCAGCCACAGGGACAGGGGGAACACGAATGAGCAGTTCTTC
cdr3_aa: CASSHRDRGNTNEQFF
j_call: TRBJ2-1
d_call: TRBD1
v_call: TRBV3-1/TRBV3-2
clone_size: NA

cdr3_nt: TGTGCCAGCAGCAGGACAGGGTCGAACACCGGGGAGCTGTTTTTT
cdr3_aa: CASSRTGSNTGELFF
j_call: TRBJ2-2
d_call: TRBD1
v_call: TRBV5-4
clone_size: NA

cdr3_nt: TGCGCCAGCAGCCCCGGGGTAGCGGGCGGACTAGCCAAAAACATTCAGTACTTC
cdr3_aa: CASSPGVAGGLAKNIQYF
j_call: TRBJ2-4
d_call: TRBD2
v_call: TRBV4-1
clone_size: NA

cdr3_nt: TGTGCCAGCAGAGGTGACGCAGGCTCCGGGGAGCTGTTTTTT
cdr3_aa: CASRGDAGSGELFF
j_call: TRBJ2-2
d_call: NA
v_call: TRBV6-5
clone_size: NA

cdr3_nt: TGTGCCAGCAGTGAAGCTAGGGGCCGGCCCCAGCATTTT
cdr3_aa: CASSEARGRPQHF
j_call: TRBJ1-5
d_call: NA
v_call: TRBV6-1
clone_size: NA

cdr3_nt: TGTGCCAGCAGCCTAGGTGGCGGGGCCGCGTACGAGCAGTACTTC
cdr3_aa: CASSLGGGAAYEQYF
j_call: TRBJ2-7
d_call: NA
v_call: TRBV3-1/TRBV3-2
clone_size: NA

cdr3_nt: TGTGCCAGCAGCCCGGAGTGGGGACTAGCGGGGGTTGAGCAGTACTTC
cdr3_aa: CASSPEWGLAGVEQYF
j_call: TRBJ2-7
d_call: TRBD2
v_call: TRBV27
clone_size: NA

cdr3_nt: TGCGCCAGCAGCCAAGATTGGGATTTCTACAGGGCCTTCTCCTACGAGCAGTACTTC
cdr3_aa: CASSQDWDFYRAFSYEQYF
j_call: TRBJ2-7
d_call: NA
v_call: TRBV4-3
clone_size: NA

cdr3_nt: TGCGCCAGCAGCCAAGAAGAGCGGGGGGGCTACGAGCAGTACTTC
cdr3_aa: CASSQEERGGYEQYF
j_call: TRBJ2-7
d_call: TRBD2
v_call: TRBV4-1
clone_size: NA

cdr3_nt: TGTGCCAGCAGCTCCTCTCCCTACGAGCAGTACTTC
cdr3_aa: CASSSSPYEQYF
j_call: TRBJ2-7
d_call: NA
v_call: TRBV12-3/TRBV12-4
clone_size: NA

cdr3_nt: TGTGCCAGCAGCTTTGGACAGCGGAGCTCCTACAATGAGCAGTTCTTC
cdr3_aa: CASSFGQRSSYNEQFF
j_call: TRBJ2-1
d_call: NA
v_call: TRBV5-4
clone_size: NA

cdr3_nt: TGTGCCAGCAGCTATGGGACAGGGGCGGGTGAAAAACTGTTTTTT
cdr3_aa: CASSYGTGAGEKLFF
j_call: TRBJ1-4
d_call: TRBD1
v_call: TRBV3-1/TRBV3-2
clone_size: NA

cdr3_nt: TGCGCCAGCAGTGATGTCCTAGCGGGGCTCAATGAGCAGTTCTTC
cdr3_aa: CASSDVLAGLNEQFF
j_call: TRBJ2-1
d_call: TRBD2
v_call: TRBV10-2
clone_size: NA

cdr3_nt: TGTGCCAGCAGCGCATCTCTAGGACATCAACATGGCTACACCTTC
cdr3_aa: CASSASLGHQHGYTF
j_call: TRBJ1-2
d_call: NA
v_call: TRBV9
clone_size: NA

cdr3_nt: TGTGCCAGCAGGGAGGGACAGGCGAACACTGAAGCTTTCTTT
cdr3_aa: CASREGQANTEAFF
j_call: TRBJ1-1
d_call: TRBD1
v_call: TRBV5-5
clone_size: NA

cdr3_nt: TGCGCCAGCAGCTCCACAGGACAGTATTATAATTCACCCCTCCACTTT
cdr3_aa: CASSSTGQYYNSPLHF
j_call: TRBJ1-6
d_call: NA
v_call: TRBV5-1
clone_size: NA

cdr3_nt: TGTGCCAGCAGTTACTCGAAAGGACTAGCGGAGGTCAATGAGCAGTTCTTC
cdr3_aa: CASSYSKGLAEVNEQFF
j_call: TRBJ2-1
d_call: TRBD2
v_call: TRBV6-2/TRBV6-3
clone_size: NA

cdr3_nt: TGTGCCAGCAGTCTCGGGGGGCCCCCAGAGACCCAGTACTTC
cdr3_aa: CASSLGGPPETQYF
j_call: TRBJ2-5
d_call: NA
v_call: TRBV6-5
clone_size: NA

cdr3_nt: TGTGCCAGCAGCGTAAGGCGGGGCAATCAGCCCCAGCATTTT
cdr3_aa: CASSVRRGNQPQHF
j_call: TRBJ1-5
d_call: NA
v_call: TRBV9
clone_size: NA

cdr3_nt: TGTGCCACCGCGGGACAGCCCAACACCGGGGAGCTGTTTTTT
cdr3_aa: CATAGQPNTGELFF
j_call: TRBJ2-2
d_call: NA
v_call: TRBV24-1
clone_size: NA

cdr3_nt: TGTGCCGTCTGGGACAGCGCTCGGGGGAATGAGCAGTTCTTC
cdr3_aa: CAVWDSARGNEQFF
j_call: TRBJ2-1
d_call: NA
v_call: TRBV10-3
clone_size: NA

cdr3_nt: TGTGCCAGCAGCTTGGGACACCTAAGGAGCACAGATACGCAGTATTTT
cdr3_aa: CASSLGHLRSTDTQYF
j_call: TRBJ2-3
d_call: NA
v_call: TRBV7-2
clone_size: NA